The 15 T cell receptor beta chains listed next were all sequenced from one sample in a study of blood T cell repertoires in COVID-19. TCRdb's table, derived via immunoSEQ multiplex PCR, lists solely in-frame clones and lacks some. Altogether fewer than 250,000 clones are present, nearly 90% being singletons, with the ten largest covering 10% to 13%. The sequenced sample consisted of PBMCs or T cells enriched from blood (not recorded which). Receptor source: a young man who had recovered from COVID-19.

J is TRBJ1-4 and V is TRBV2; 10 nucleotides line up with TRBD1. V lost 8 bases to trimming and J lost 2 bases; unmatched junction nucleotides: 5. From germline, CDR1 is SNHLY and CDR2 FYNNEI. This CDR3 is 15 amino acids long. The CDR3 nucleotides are TGTGCCAGCTGGGACAGGGGAGGCACTAATGAAAAACTGTTTTTT. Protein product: CASWDRGGTNEKLFF.

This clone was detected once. In DNA form, the CDR3 reads TGTGCCAGCAGCTTACTCGACAGGGTCTACACCGGGGAGCTGTTTTTT. It is translated as CASSLLDRVYTGELFF. The chain uses TRBV11-2 and TRBJ2-2, with 7 bases lining up with TRBD1. CDR3 length: 16 residues. Germline V lookup: CDR1 SGHAT, CDR2 FQNNGV. V lost 2 bases and J lost 3; bases outside the gene matches: 6.

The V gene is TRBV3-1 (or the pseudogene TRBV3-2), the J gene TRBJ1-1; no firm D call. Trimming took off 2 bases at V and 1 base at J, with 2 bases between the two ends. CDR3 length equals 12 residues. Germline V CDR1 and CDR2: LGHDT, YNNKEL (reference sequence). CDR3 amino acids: CASSQQNTEAFF. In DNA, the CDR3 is TGTGCCAGCAGCCAACAGAACACTGAAGCTTTCTTT.

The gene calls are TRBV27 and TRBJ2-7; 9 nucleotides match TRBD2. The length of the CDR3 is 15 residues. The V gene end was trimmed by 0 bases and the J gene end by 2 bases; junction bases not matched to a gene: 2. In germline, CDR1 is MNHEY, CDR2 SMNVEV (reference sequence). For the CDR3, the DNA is TGTGCCAGCAGTTTATCTCTAGCGGGAACCTACGAGCAGTACTTC. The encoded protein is CASSLSLAGTYEQYF.

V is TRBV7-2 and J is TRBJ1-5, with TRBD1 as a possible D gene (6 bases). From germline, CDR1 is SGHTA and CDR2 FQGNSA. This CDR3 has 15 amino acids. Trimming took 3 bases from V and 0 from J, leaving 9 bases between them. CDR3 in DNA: TGTGCCAGCAGCTTCACAGGGAATAGCAATCAGCCCCAGCATTTT. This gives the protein CASSFTGNSNQPQHF.

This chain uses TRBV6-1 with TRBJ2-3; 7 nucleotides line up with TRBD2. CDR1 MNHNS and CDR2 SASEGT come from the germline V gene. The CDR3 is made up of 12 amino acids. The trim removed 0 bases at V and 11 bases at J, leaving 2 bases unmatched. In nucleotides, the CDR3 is TGTGCCAGCAGTGAAGCGGGGAGGGGGCAGTATTTT. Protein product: CASSEAGRGQYF.

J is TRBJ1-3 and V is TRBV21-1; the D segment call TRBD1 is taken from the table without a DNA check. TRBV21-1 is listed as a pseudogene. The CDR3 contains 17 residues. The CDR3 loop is CASSKEDRPISGNTIYF. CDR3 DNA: TGTGCCAGCAGCAAAGAGGACAGGCCCATCTCTGGAAACACCATATATTTT.

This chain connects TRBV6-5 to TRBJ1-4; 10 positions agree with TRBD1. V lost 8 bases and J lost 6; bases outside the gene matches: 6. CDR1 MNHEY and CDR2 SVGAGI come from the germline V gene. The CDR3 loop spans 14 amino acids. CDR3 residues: CASGQDRGYEKLFF. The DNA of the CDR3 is TGTGCCAGCGGACAGGACAGGGGGTATGAAAAACTGTTTTTT.

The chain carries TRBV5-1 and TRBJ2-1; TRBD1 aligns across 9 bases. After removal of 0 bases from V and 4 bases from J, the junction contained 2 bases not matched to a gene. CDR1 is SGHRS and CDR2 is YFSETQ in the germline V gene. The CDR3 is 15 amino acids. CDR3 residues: CASSLGTGAYNEQFF. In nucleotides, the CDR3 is TGCGCCAGCAGCTTGGGGACAGGGGCTTACAATGAGCAGTTCTTC. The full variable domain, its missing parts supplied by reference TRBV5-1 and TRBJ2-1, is KAGVTQTPRYLIKTRGQQVTLSCSPISGHRSVSWYQQTPGQGLQFLFEYFSETQRNKGNFPGRFSGRQFSNSRSEMNVSTLELGDSALYLCASSLGTGAYNEQFFGPGTRLTVL.

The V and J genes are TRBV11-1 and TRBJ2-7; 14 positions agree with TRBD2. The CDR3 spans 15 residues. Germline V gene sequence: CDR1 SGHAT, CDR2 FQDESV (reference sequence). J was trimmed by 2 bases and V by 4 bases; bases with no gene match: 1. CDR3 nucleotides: TGTGCCAGCAGCTCGACTAGCGGGGGGGCCTACGAGCAGTACTTC. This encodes CASSSTSGGAYEQYF.

The DNA for the CDR3 is TGTGCCAGCTCCCAATCGGGGGGGCCGAGAAATGAGCAGTTCTTC. As protein: CASSQSGGPRNEQFF. The chain links TRBV3-1 (or the pseudogene TRBV3-2) to TRBJ2-1, with TRBD2 matching 8 bases. In germline, CDR1 is LGHDT, CDR2 YNNKEL (reference sequence). The ends lost 8 bases at V and 7 bases at J; junction bases unmatched: 13. The CDR3 totals 15 residues.

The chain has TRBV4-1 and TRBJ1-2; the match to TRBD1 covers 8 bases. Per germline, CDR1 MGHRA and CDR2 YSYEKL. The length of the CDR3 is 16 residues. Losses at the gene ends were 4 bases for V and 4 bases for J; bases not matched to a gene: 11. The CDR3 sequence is CASSPRRTGIGYGYTF. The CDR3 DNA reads TGCGCCAGCAGCCCGCGTAGGACAGGGATTGGCTATGGCTACACCTTC.

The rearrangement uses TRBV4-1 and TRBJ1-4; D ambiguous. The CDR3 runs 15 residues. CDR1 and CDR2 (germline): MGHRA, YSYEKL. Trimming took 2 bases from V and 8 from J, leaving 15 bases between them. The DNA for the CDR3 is TGCGCCAGCAGCCAACCCGGGCGGGGAGAGGAAAAACTGTTTTTT. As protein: CASSQPGRGEEKLFF.

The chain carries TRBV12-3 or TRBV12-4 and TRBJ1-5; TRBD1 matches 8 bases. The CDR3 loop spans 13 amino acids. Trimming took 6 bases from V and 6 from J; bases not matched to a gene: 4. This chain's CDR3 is CASRQGGPQPQHF. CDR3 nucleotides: TGTGCCAGCAGACAGGGGGGCCCTCAGCCCCAGCATTTT.

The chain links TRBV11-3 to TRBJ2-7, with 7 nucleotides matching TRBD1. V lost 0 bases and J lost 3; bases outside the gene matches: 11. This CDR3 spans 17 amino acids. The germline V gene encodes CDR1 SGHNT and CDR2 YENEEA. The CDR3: CASSLDLEDRLNYEQYF. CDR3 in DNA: TGTGCCAGCAGCTTAGATTTGGAGGACAGGTTAAACTACGAGCAGTACTTC.